This T cell receptor (beta chain) was observed in a study of blood T cells in healthy people across ages. Then a second PCR, running about 6 to 11 cycles, was carried out with a sample-barcoded 5' primer and a J-beta primer mix. TCRdb processed the 5' RACE reads anew with MiXCR; each CDR3 protein has one entry. The sample lists fewer than 1,000,000 distinct CDR3 sequences, more than 35% seen once, with 15% to 20% in the top ten. Total RNA amounts of at least 6 micrograms were extracted per sample. V lost 0 bases to trimming and J lost 2 bases, with 8 bases between them. This CDR3 region has 14 residues. From germline, CDR1 is MNHEY and CDR2 SVGAGI.

The sequencing sample was made of blood. The chain uses TRBV6-5 and TRBJ2-7; D ambiguous. The receptor comes from a man older than 75 in good health. DNA for the CDR3: TGTGCCAGCAGTTACTCGGCAGGAGCCTACGAGCAGTACTTC. Encoded protein: CASSYSAGAYEQYF.